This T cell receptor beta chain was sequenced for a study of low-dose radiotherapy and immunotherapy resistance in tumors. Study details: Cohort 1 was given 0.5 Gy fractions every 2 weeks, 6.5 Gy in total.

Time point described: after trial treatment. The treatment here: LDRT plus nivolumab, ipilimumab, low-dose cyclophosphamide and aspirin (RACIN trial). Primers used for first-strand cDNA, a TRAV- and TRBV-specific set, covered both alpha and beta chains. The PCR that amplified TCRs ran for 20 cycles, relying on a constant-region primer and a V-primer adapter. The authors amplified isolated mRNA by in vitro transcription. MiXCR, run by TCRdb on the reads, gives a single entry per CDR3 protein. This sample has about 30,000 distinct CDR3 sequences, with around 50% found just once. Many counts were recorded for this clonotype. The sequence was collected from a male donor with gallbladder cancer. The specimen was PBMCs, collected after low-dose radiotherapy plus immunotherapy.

CDR3 in DNA: TGTGCCAGCTCTGTCGGGACTAGCGGAAACAATGAGCAGTTCTTC. It codes for CASSVGTSGNNEQFF. V and J are TRBV27 and TRBJ2-1; TRBD2 matches 11 bases. CDR1 is MNHEY and CDR2 is SMNVEV in the germline V gene (reference sequence). After removal of 8 bases from V and 5 bases from J, the junction contained 8 bases not matched to a gene. The CDR3 is 15 residues long.